One and the same sample provided the 7 T cell receptor beta chains below, sequenced in a study of OX40 agonist ivuxolimab in advanced cancers. Clones were read by immunoSEQ multiplex PCR, and TCRdb kept only the in-frame ones, dropping some. The profile shows roughly 86,000 clones, 90% to 95% of them singletons. The sample here was CD4+ or CD8+ T cells sorted from blood, taken in a trial of the OX40 agonist ivuxolimab. The receptors originated from an adult with an advanced solid tumor such as melanoma, head and neck, liver or kidney cancer.

This clone was seen a handful of times. The V call is TRBV7-8, the J call TRBJ1-6, with D uncertain. Trimming shortened V by 5 bases and J by 7 bases, and 12 bases separated the two germline ends. This CDR3 has 14 residues. Germline V gene data show CDR1 as SGHVS and CDR2 as FQNEAQ. CDR3 loop: CASSPDWLNSPLHF. CDR3 DNA: TGTGCCAGCAGCCCTGACTGGTTAAATTCACCCCTCCACTTT.

This clone was detected a few times. The J gene is TRBJ1-1, the V gene TRBV27, with D perhaps TRBD1 (5 bases). This CDR3 comprises 13 residues. The V gene's germline CDR1 is MNHEY and CDR2 SMNVEV (reference sequence). With 7 bases removed from V and 5 bases from J, the gap between germline ends came to 14 bases. The CDR3 protein is CASNEAGRTEAFF. The CDR3, as DNA: TGTGCCAGCAACGAGGCAGGGCGGACTGAAGCTTTCTTT.

V is TRBV9 and J is TRBJ2-3; TRBD2 matches at 10 bases. The CDR3 runs to 16 residues. Germline lookup yields CDR1 SGDLS and CDR2 YYNGEE. V was pared by 3 bases and J by 1 base, with 5 bases of the junction left unmatched. CDR3 nucleotides: TGTGCCAGCAGCGCCCTAGCGGGAGTGGGCACAGATACGCAGTATTTT. It specifies CASSALAGVGTDTQYF.

V and J are TRBV18 and TRBJ1-1; unclear D gene. Trimming pared 4 bases from V and 7 bases from J, leaving 13 bases between. In germline, CDR1 is KGHSH, CDR2 LQKENI. The CDR3 totals 13 residues. The DNA for the CDR3 is TGTGCCAGCTCACAAGGACGAGAGAATGAAGCTTTCTTT. It specifies CASSQGRENEAFF.

The chain uses TRBV5-8 and TRBJ2-5; D is possibly TRBD2 (7 bases). The V and J ends lost 4 bases and 5 bases respectively, with 15 bases between them. This CDR3 is built from 14 residues. Germline V gene lookup returns CDR1 SGHTS and CDR2 YDEGEE. CDR3 DNA sequence: TGTGCCAGCAGCGGGGGAGGGGGACTGGAGACCCAGTACTTC. Translation: CASSGGGGLETQYF.

This clone has only a few counts. The chain employs TRBV6-5 and TRBJ2-7, with 8 bases lining up with TRBD1. The germline gives CDR1 MNHEY, CDR2 SVGAGI. Trimming took 2 bases from V and 4 from J; bases not matched to a gene: 7. The CDR3 sequence is 15 residues long. This CDR3 is CASSYNGQGSYEQYF. CDR3 nucleotide sequence: TGTGCCAGCAGTTACAACGGACAGGGCTCGTACGAGCAGTACTTC.

The chain employs TRBV7-9 and TRBJ2-5, with TRBD2 matching 9 bases. Losses at the gene ends were 3 bases for V and 1 base for J; bases not matched to a gene: 6. The CDR3 has 16 amino acids. CDR1 and CDR2 (germline): SEHNR, FQNEAQ (reference sequence). The CDR3 reads CASSFFRGRAQETQYF. In DNA form, the CDR3 reads TGTGCCAGCAGCTTTTTTCGCGGGAGGGCCCAAGAGACCCAGTACTTC.